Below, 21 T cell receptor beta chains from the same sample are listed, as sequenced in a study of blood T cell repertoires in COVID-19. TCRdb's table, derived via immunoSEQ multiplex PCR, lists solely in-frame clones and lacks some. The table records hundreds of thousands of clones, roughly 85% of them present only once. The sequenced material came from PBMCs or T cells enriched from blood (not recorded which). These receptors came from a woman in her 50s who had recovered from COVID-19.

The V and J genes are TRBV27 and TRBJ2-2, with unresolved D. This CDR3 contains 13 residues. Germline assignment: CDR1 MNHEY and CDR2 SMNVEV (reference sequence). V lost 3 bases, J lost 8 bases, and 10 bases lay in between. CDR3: CASSFGLRGELFF. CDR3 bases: TGTGCCAGCAGTTTCGGTCTGAGGGGGGAGCTGTTTTTT.

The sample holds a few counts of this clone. CDR3 DNA sequence: TGTGCCTGGACTCCCCCCGGGGACAGGCAGAATCAGCCCCAGCATTTT. Protein sequence: CAWTPPGDRQNQPQHF. The rearrangement joins TRBV30 to TRBJ1-5; TRBD1 matches at 8 bases. Germline values: CDR1 GTSNPN, CDR2 SVGIG (reference sequence). The CDR3 extends over 16 amino acids. The J segment lost 4 bases and the V segment lost 4 bases, leaving 12 bases of the junction unmatched.

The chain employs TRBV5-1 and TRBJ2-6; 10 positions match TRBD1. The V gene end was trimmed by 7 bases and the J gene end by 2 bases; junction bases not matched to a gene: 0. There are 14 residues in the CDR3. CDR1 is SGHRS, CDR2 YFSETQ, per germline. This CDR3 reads CASGTGAGANVLTF. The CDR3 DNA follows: TGCGCCAGCGGGACAGGGGCTGGGGCCAACGTCCTGACTTTC. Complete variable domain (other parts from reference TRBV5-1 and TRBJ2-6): KAGVTQTPRYLIKTRGQQVTLSCSPISGHRSVSWYQQTPGQGLQFLFEYFSETQRNKGNFPGRFSGRQFSNSRSEMNVSTLELGDSALYLCASGTGAGANVLTFGAGSRLTVL.

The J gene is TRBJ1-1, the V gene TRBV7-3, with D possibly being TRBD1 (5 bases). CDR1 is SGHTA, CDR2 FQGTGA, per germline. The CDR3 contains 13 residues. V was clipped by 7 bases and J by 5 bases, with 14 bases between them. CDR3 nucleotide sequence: TGTGCCAGCACCAACCACCAGGGAACTGAAGCTTTCTTT. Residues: CASTNHQGTEAFF.

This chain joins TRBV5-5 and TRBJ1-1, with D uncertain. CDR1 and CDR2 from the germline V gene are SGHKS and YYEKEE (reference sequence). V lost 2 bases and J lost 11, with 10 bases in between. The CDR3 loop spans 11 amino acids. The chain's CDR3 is CASSFRDKAFF. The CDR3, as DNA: TGTGCCAGCAGCTTCCGGGATAAGGCTTTCTTT.

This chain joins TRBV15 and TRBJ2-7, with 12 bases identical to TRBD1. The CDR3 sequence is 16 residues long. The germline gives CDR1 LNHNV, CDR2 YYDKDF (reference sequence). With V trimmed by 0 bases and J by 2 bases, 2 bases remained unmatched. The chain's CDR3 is CATSRDGDRGPYEQYF. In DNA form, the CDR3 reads TGTGCCACCAGCAGAGATGGGGACAGGGGGCCCTACGAGCAGTACTTC. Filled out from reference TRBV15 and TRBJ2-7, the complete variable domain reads DAMVIQNPRYQVTQFGKPVTLSCSQTLNHNVMYWYQQKSSQAPKLLFHYYDKDFNNEADTPDNFQSRRPNTSFCFLDIRSPGLGDTAMYLCATSRDGDRGPYEQYFGPGTRLTVT.

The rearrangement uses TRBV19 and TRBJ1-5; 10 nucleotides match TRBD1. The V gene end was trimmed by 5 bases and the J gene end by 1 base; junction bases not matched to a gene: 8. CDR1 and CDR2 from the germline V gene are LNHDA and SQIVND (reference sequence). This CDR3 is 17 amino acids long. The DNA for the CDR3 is TGTGCCAGTAGTTCACGGACAGGGGGAGTGAGCAATCAGCCCCAGCATTTT. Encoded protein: CASSSRTGGVSNQPQHF.

DNA of the CDR3: TGTGCCAGTAGTGGGGCGGGATTACAAGAGACCCAGTACTTC. Amino acids: CASSGAGLQETQYF. The chain carries TRBV19 and TRBJ2-5, with D perhaps matching TRBD2 (6 bases). CDR1 is LNHDA and CDR2 is SQIVND in the germline V gene (reference sequence). This CDR3 spans 14 amino acids. Trimming took 5 bases from V and 2 from J, leaving 12 bases between them.

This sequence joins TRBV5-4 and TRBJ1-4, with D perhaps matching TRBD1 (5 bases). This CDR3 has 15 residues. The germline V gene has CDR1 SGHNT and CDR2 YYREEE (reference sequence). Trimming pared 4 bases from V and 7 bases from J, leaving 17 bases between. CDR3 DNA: TGTGCCAGCAGCCTCAGGGAGGGCTCGGTTGAAAAACTGTTTTTT. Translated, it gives CASSLREGSVEKLFF.

CDR3 coding DNA: TGCGCCAGCAGCTTGGCAGGCACCCATCAGCCCCAGCATTTT. The encoded protein is CASSLAGTHQPQHF. J is TRBJ1-5 and V is TRBV5-1; D remains ambiguous. Germline V gives CDR1 SGHRS, CDR2 YFSETQ. The CDR3 extends over 14 amino acids. V shed 0 bases and J shed 5 bases, with 9 bases lying between them.

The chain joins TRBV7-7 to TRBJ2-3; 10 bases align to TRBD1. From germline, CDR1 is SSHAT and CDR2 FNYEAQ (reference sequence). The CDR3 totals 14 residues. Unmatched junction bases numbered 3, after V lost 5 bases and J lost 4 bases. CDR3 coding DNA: TGTGCCAGCAGCGTAGGACAGGGGGCAGATACGCAGTATTTT. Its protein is CASSVGQGADTQYF.

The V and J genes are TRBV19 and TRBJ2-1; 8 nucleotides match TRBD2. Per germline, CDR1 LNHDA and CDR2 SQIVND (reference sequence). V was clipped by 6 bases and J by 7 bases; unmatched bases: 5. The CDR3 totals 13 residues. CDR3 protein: CASSKRESNEQFF. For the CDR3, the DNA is TGTGCCAGTAGCAAGCGGGAGAGTAATGAGCAGTTCTTC.

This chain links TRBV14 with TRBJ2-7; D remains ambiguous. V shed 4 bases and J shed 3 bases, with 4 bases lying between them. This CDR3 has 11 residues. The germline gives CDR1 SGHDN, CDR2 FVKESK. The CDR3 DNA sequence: TGTGCCAGCAGCCTCCTCTACGAGCAGTACTTC. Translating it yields CASSLLYEQYF.

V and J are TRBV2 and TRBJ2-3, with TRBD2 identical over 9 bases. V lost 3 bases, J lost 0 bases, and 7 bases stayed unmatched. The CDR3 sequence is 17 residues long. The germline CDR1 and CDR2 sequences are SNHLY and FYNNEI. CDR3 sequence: CASSDPGLAFSTDTQYF. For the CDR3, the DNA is TGTGCCAGCAGTGACCCCGGACTAGCGTTTAGCACAGATACGCAGTATTTT. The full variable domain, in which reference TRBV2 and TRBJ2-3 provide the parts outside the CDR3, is EPEVTQTPSHQVTQMGQEVILRCVPISNHLYFYWYRQILGQKVEFLVSFYNNEISEKSEIFDDQFSVERPDGSNFTLKIRSTKLEDSAMYFCASSDPGLAFSTDTQYFGPGTRLTVL.

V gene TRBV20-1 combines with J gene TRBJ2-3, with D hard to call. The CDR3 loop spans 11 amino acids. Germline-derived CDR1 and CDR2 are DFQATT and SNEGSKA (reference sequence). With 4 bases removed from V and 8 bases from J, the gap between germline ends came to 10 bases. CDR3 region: CSATVPGTQYF. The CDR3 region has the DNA TGCAGTGCTACCGTCCCGGGTACGCAGTATTTT.

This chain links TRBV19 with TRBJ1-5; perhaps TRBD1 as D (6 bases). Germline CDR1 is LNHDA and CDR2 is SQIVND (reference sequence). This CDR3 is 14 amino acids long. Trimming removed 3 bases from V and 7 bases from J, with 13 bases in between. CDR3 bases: TGTGCCAGTAGTATGGGGGGGGCTCAACAGCCCCAGCATTTT. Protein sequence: CASSMGGAQQPQHF.

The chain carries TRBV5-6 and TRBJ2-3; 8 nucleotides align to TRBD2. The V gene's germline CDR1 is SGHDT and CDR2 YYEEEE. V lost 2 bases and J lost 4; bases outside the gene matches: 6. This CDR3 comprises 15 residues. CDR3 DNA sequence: TGTGCCAGCAGCTTTTTCAGCGGGAGTGCAGATACGCAGTATTTT. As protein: CASSFFSGSADTQYF.

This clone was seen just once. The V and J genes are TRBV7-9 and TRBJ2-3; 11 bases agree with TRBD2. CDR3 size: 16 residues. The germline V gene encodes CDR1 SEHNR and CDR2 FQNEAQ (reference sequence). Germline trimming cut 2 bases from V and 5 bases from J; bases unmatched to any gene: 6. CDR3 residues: CASSLTGTSGRDTQYF. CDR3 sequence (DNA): TGTGCCAGCAGCTTAACGGGGACTAGCGGAAGAGATACGCAGTATTTT. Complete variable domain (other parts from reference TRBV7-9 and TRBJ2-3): DTGVSQNPRHKITKRGQNVTFRCDPISEHNRLYWYRQTLGQGPEFLTYFQNEAQLEKSRLLSDRFSAERPKGSFSTLEIQRTEQGDSAMYLCASSLTGTSGRDTQYFGPGTRLTVL.

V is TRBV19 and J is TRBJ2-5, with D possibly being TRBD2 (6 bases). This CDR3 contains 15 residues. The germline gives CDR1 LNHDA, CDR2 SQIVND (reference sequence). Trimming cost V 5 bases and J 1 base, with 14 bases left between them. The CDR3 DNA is TGTGCCAGTAGTCCTCGGAGGGCACCCCAAGAGACCCAGTACTTC. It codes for CASSPRRAPQETQYF.

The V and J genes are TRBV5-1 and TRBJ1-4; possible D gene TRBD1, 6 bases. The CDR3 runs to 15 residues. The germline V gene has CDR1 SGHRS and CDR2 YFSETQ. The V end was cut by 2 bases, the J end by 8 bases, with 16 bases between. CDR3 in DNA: TGCGCCAGCAGCTTAAATACAGGGAGTTGGGAAAAACTGTTTTTT. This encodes CASSLNTGSWEKLFF.

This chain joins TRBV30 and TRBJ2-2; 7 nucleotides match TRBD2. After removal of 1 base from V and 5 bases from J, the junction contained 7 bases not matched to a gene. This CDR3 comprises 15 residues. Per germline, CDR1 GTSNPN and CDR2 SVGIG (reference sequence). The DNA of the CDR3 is TGTGCCTGGAGTGGTCTAGCGGAATCAACCGGGGAGCTGTTTTTT. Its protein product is CAWSGLAESTGELFF.